The rows below give T cell receptor beta chains drawn from one sample of a study of CD8 T cells in ankylosing spondylitis. TCRdb analysed the 5' RACE reads with MiXCR anew, one entry per CDR3 protein. The profile shows around 150,000 distinct CDR3 sequences, 7% to 8% of them singletons. Input material: blood, either unsorted or a sorted T cell fraction (not recorded which). These receptors were collected from a female donor with ankylosing spondylitis or in good health (not recorded which). CDR3s include the opening cysteine and the closing phenylalanine or tryptophan. Fields, in order: clone size, V gene, J gene, CDR3 length, D gene, CDR3 DNA, CDR3 protein. A D gene is named only where the DNA matches it firmly. Clone size, where shown, is once, few, many, or a class for clones that have expanded.

>many|TRBV5-1|TRBJ1-1|16|TRBD1
TGCGCCAGCAGCACGGCAGGGGACAGGGTCGCCACTGAAGCTTTCTTT
CASSTAGDRVATEAFF
>-|TRBV20-1|TRBJ2-1|12|-
TGCAGTGCTAGAGGCCCTCTGAATGAGCAGTTCTTC
CSARGPLNEQFF
>many|TRBV6-1|TRBJ1-6|15|TRBD1
TGTGCCAGCAGTCCAAGACAGGGGTATAATTCACCCCTCCACTTT
CASSPRQGYNSPLHF
>many|TRBV27|TRBJ1-1|15|TRBD1
TGTGCCAGCACCCCCAGGGGGGCACGGAACACTGAAGCTTTCTTT
CASTPRGARNTEAFF
>many|TRBV7-2|TRBJ2-5|15|-
TGTGCCAGCAGCCAATACGGACTTTTTAAAGAGACCCAGTACTTC
CASSQYGLFKETQYF
>-|TRBV9|TRBJ2-7|13|-
TGTGCCAGCAGCTTTACCCCTGAGTACGAGCAGTACTTC
CASSFTPEYEQYF
>many|TRBV6-6|TRBJ1-2|13|-
TGTGCCAGCAGTTACTTATACACCTATGGCTACACCTTC
CASSYLYTYGYTF
>many|TRBV4-2|TRBJ1-1|14|-
TGTGCCAGCAGCCAAGATCTCTGGGGGAGAGCGGCTTTCTTT
CASSQDLWGRAAFF
>many|TRBV12-3/TRBV12-4|TRBJ1-1|13|-
TGTGCCAGCAGTTTAGCGTTCGACACTGAAGCTTTCTTT
CASSLAFDTEAFF
>many|TRBV12-3/TRBV12-4|TRBJ1-4|13|-
TGTGCCAGCAGCAGGGAAATCAATGAAAAACTGTTTTTT
CASSREINEKLFF
>many|TRBV10-3|TRBJ1-2|14|-
TGTGCCATCAGTGAGACCGACAGCCCCTATGGCTACACCTTC
CAISETDSPYGYTF
>-|TRBV5-1|TRBJ2-7|17|TRBD1
TGCGCCAGCAGCTTGGGGCTACAGGGGGCAATGTCCTACGAGCAGTACTTC
CASSLGLQGAMSYEQYF
>many|TRBV20-1|TRBJ1-5|16|-
TGCAGTGCTAGAGTAGGAGGCGGGACTCGCAATCAGCCCCAGCATTTT
CSARVGGGTRNQPQHF
>many|TRBV20-1|TRBJ1-2|12|-
TGCAGTGCTCCCGCGGCACGAGACGGCTACACCTTC
CSAPAARDGYTF
>many|TRBV5-8|TRBJ2-3|13|-
TGTGCCAGCCGCGACAGGTCCAGGGGTACGCAGTATTTT
CASRDRSRGTQYF
>many|TRBV20-1|TRBJ1-1|13|-
TGCAGTGCTAGTGAGGACAGCAGGGTCCGGGCTTTCTTT
CSASEDSRVRAFF
>-|TRBV10-3|TRBJ1-1|15|-
TGTGCCATCAGTGCGTCCAACGCCGCCGTGGGTGAAGCTTTCTTT
CAISASNAAVGEAFF
>many|TRBV25-1|TRBJ2-1|12|-
TGTGCCAGCAGTGGGGGGTACAATGAGCAGTTCTTC
CASSGGYNEQFF
>many|TRBV7-2|TRBJ2-7|17|TRBD2
TGTGCCAGCAGCTTTTTGGCGGGGGGCCTTCGTATCTACGAGCAGTACTTC
CASSFLAGGLRIYEQYF
>many|TRBV9|TRBJ2-3|13|-
TGTGCCAGCAGCCGCCAGACTACAGATACGCAGTATTTT
CASSRQTTDTQYF
>many|TRBV4-2|TRBJ1-1|13|-
TGTGCCAGCAGCCAAGATTTATTCACTGAAGCTTTCTTT
CASSQDLFTEAFF
>many|TRBV5-1|TRBJ2-3|15|-
TGCGCCAGCAGCTTGGGGGAATTCCTGGCCGATACGCAGTATTTT
CASSLGEFLADTQYF
>many|TRBV5-1|TRBJ2-1|14|TRBD2
TGCGCCAGCAGTTGGTTGGGACTAGCCCATGAGCAGTTCTTC
CASSWLGLAHEQFF
>many|TRBV28|TRBJ1-1|14|-
TGTGCCAGCAGTTTATTTTTGGGGGCGGCTGAAGCTTTCTTT
CASSLFLGAAEAFF
>many|TRBV4-3|TRBJ2-1|13|-
TGCGCCAGCAGCCAAATCCAAGGAAATGAGCAGTTCTTC
CASSQIQGNEQFF
>many|TRBV27|TRBJ1-1|17|-
TGTGCCAGCAGTTTATCTTCCGGGACGCCTCGAGTCACTGAAGCTTTCTTT
CASSLSSGTPRVTEAFF
>many|TRBV9|TRBJ2-2|16|-
TGTGCCAGCACCGCCCTAGGACATACGAACACCGGGGAGCTGTTTTTT
CASTALGHTNTGELFF
>many|TRBV4-2|TRBJ1-2|16|-
TGTGCCAGCAGCCAGGCGTTGGGCAGGAGGGACTATGGCTACACCTTC
CASSQALGRRDYGYTF
>-|TRBV30|TRBJ1-2|14|-
TGTGCCTGGGGACACCGGGACGGACAGTATGGCTACACCTTC
CAWGHRDGQYGYTF
>many|TRBV7-2|TRBJ2-3|14|-
TGTGCCAGCAGCTTATTAGGCCCCAGAGATACGCAGTATTTT
CASSLLGPRDTQYF
>-|TRBV7-9|TRBJ2-6|16|-
TGTGCCAGCAGCCCCAGACGGGGCTCTGGGGCCAACGTCCTGACTTTC
CASSPRRGSGANVLTF
>many|TRBV6-5|TRBJ2-7|11|-
TGTGCCAGCAGTTATGCTGGCGAGCAGTACTTC
CASSYAGEQYF
>many|TRBV10-3|TRBJ2-7|14|-
TGTGCCATCAGTGTAGAGGAAACCAGCAACGAGCAGTACTTC
CAISVEETSNEQYF
>few|TRBV7-2|TRBJ2-7|15|TRBD2
TGTGCCAGCAGCTTAGTGGCAGCGGGAGGCTACGAGCAGTACTTC
CASSLVAAGGYEQYF
>many|TRBV19|TRBJ1-5|13|-
TGTGCCGCGGGAGGCTATAGCAATCAGCCCCAGCATTTT
CAAGGYSNQPQHF
>-|TRBV6-5|TRBJ1-2|16|-
TGTGCCAGCAGTTCGAAGACAAGGGGGGTCTTCTATGGCTACACCTTC
CASSSKTRGVFYGYTF
>many|TRBV29-1|TRBJ1-5|14|TRBD1
TGCAGCGTGACCGGGACAGGGTTAGGCCAGCCCCAGCATTTT
CSVTGTGLGQPQHF
>few|TRBV6-4|TRBJ2-1|15|-
TGTGCCAGCAGGGCCCACGAAGCAGGGAACAATGAGCAGTTCTTC
CASRAHEAGNNEQFF
>many|TRBV14|TRBJ1-4|17|-
TGTGCCAGCAGCCAACCCCCCTCGCGATCCCCGAATGAAAAACTGTTTTTT
CASSQPPSRSPNEKLFF
>many|TRBV12-3/TRBV12-4|TRBJ2-2|15|TRBD1
TGTGCCAGCAGTCCGGGACAGGGTGAATCCGGGGAGCTGTTTTTT
CASSPGQGESGELFF
>many|TRBV29-1|TRBJ2-7|12|TRBD1
TGCAGCGCTGAGACAGGGGACTACGAGCAGTACTTC
CSAETGDYEQYF
>many|TRBV9|TRBJ2-7|13|TRBD1
TGTGCCAGCAGCCTGGGGACAGACTACGAGCAGTACTTC
CASSLGTDYEQYF
>-|TRBV30|TRBJ1-1|14|-
TGTGCCCTTCTGAGGGGGTCTATGAACACTGAAGCTTTCTTT
CALLRGSMNTEAFF
>many|TRBV5-1|TRBJ2-7|13|-
TGCGCCTGCAGCTTGTCGAGGGACTACGAGCAGTACTTC
CACSLSRDYEQYF
>many|TRBV4-1|TRBJ2-2|13|-
TGCGCCAGCAGCCCCCGGGGTATAGGGGAGCTGTTTTTT
CASSPRGIGELFF
>few|TRBV6-5|TRBJ1-1|13|TRBD1
TGTGCCAGCGGATACAGGGGAAGCACTGAAGCTTTCTTT
CASGYRGSTEAFF
>many|TRBV12-3/TRBV12-4|TRBJ1-1|13|-
TGTGCCAGCAGTTTAAGTATGAACACTGAAGCTTTCTTT
CASSLSMNTEAFF
>many|TRBV15|TRBJ1-4|16|TRBD1
TGTGCCACCAGCAGACCTTCCCGGGACAGGAAGGAAAAACTGTTTTTT
CATSRPSRDRKEKLFF
>many|TRBV6-5|TRBJ2-2|15|TRBD1
TGTGCCAGCAGTTCCGGGACAGGGGACACCGGGGAGCTGTTTTTT
CASSSGTGDTGELFF
>many|TRBV20-1|TRBJ2-3|13|TRBD2
TGCAGTGCTAGTGGCGGGGGAACAGATACGCAGTATTTT
CSASGGGTDTQYF
>many|TRBV7-9|TRBJ2-7|12|-
TGTGCCAGCAGCTTAAGTACCTACGAGCAGTACTTC
CASSLSTYEQYF
>many|TRBV12-3/TRBV12-4|TRBJ2-5|15|TRBD1
TGTGCCAGCAGCCTACAGGGGTGGGGGCAAGAGACCCAGTACTTC
CASSLQGWGQETQYF
>many|TRBV5-1|TRBJ1-3|15|-
TGCGCCAGCAAGGGGGGAGGAAGATCTGGAAACACCATATATTTT
CASKGGGRSGNTIYF
>many|TRBV7-8|TRBJ2-7|14|-
TGTGCCAGCAGCTTAGAGGGGACCACCTACGAGCAGTACTTC
CASSLEGTTYEQYF
>many|TRBV6-1|TRBJ1-1|15|-
TGTGCCAGCAGTGAAGCGAGGTTGGGGAAGACTGAAGCTTTCTTT
CASSEARLGKTEAFF
>many|TRBV5-1|TRBJ2-2|17|-
TGCGCCAGCAGCCCGCCTCTGGTGGGGTTGGGCACCGGGGAGCTGTTTTTT
CASSPPLVGLGTGELFF
>many|TRBV19|TRBJ2-1|19|TRBD2
TGTGCCAGTAGTAGTCTGGGACTAGCGGGGGGTTACTCCTACAATGAGCAGTTCTTC
CASSSLGLAGGYSYNEQFF